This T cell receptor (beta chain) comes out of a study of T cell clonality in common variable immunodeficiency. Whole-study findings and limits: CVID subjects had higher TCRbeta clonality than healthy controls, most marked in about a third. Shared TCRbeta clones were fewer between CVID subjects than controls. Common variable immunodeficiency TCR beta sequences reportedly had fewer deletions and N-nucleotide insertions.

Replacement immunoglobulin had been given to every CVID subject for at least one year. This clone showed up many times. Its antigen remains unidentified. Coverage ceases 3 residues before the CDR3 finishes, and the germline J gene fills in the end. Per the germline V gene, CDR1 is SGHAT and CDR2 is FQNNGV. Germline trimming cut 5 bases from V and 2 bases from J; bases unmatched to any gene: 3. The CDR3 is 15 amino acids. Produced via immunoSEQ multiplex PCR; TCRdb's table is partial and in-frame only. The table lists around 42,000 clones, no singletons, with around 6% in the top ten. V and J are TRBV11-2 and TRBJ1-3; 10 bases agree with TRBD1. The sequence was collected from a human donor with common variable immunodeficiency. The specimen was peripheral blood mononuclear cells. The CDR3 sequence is CASSQDRGAGNTIYF. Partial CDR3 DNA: TGTGCCAGCAGCCAGGACAGGGGGGCTGGAAACACC.